This T cell receptor beta chain was recorded in a study of spatial heterogeneity in lung cancer. Noted time point: blood at routine non-recurrence follow-up after resection. Tumor, nontumor lung or frozen PBMC supplied whole RNA that was sequenced unsorted. From the 5' RACE reads, TCRdb called clonotypes with MiXCR, one entry per CDR3 protein. Of approximately 50,000 distinct CDR3 sequences detected, more than 6.5% appear once; the ten largest clones hold roughly 35%. V was shortened by 1 base and J by 0 bases, with 4 bases between the two germline ends. From germline, CDR1 is SGHRS and CDR2 YFSETQ. CDR3 length: 13 residues. This clonotype was observed many times.

J is TRBJ1-2 and V is TRBV5-1; D not certain. This clonotype was obtained from a female donor with early-stage non-small cell lung cancer. The material sequenced was PBMCs, taken at follow-up. CDR3 residues: CASSLNTNYGYTF. For the CDR3, the DNA is TGCGCCAGCAGCTTGAACACTAACTATGGCTACACCTTC.